These 31 T cell receptor beta chains were sequenced from one sample in a study of cytomegalovirus exposure and HLA in healthy donors. The method was immunoSEQ multiplex PCR; TCRdb's version includes in-frame clones alone and lacks a portion of them. Altogether 250,000 to 300,000 clones are present, roughly 89% being singletons, with the ten largest covering 0.37%. The sample comprised PBMCs. These receptors were taken from a woman aged 18-35 years in good health and CMV-seronegative.

The gene calls are TRBV5-6 and TRBJ2-2; TRBD2 matches 10 bases. V gave up 4 bases and J gave up 7 bases; unmatched junction bases: 10. CDR1 and CDR2 (germline): SGHDT, YYEEEE. The CDR3 consists of 16 residues. The CDR3 here is CASSLGTSESGGELFF. The CDR3 DNA sequence: TGTGCCAGCAGCCTGGGGACTAGCGAGAGTGGCGGGGAGCTGTTTTTT.

The rearrangement joins TRBV28 to TRBJ2-1, with a possible D match to TRBD1 (6 bases). The V end was cut by 5 bases, the J end by 0 bases, with 11 bases between. The CDR3 runs 15 residues. The germline V gene encodes CDR1 MDHEN and CDR2 SYDVKM. The CDR3 is CASSPQDSSYNEQFF. The CDR3 DNA follows: TGTGCCAGCAGTCCCCAGGACAGCTCCTACAATGAGCAGTTCTTC.

V gene TRBV28 combines with J gene TRBJ2-1; TRBD1 agrees at 9 bases. V was clipped by 5 bases and J by 8 bases; unmatched bases: 10. Germline V CDR1 and CDR2: MDHEN, SYDVKM. The CDR3 sequence is 15 residues long. The CDR3 coding sequence is TGTGCCAGCAGTCCACCGGGACAGGGAATCCATGAGCAGTTCTTC. This translates into CASSPPGQGIHEQFF.

The V call is TRBV15, the J call TRBJ2-7, with TRBD1 as a possible D gene (5 bases). V lost 1 base and J 6 bases, leaving 10 bases between the germline ends. Germline V gives CDR1 LNHNV, CDR2 YYDKDF (reference sequence). This CDR3 is built from 13 residues. CDR3 in amino acids: CATSRANRFEQYF. Written as DNA, the CDR3 is TGTGCCACCAGCAGAGCTAACAGGTTCGAGCAGTACTTC.

This rearrangement joins TRBV6-6 to TRBJ2-3; 8 bases align to TRBD1. The CDR3 loop spans 15 amino acids. J was trimmed by 2 bases and V by 1 base; bases with no gene match: 2. Per germline, CDR1 MNHNY and CDR2 SVGAGI (reference sequence). The CDR3 loop is CASSYFRGHTDTQYF. DNA for the CDR3: TGTGCCAGCAGTTACTTCAGGGGGCACACAGATACGCAGTATTTT.

This sequence joins TRBV9 and TRBJ2-1; 9 nucleotides line up with TRBD1. CDR3 length: 14 residues. Germline V lookup: CDR1 SGDLS, CDR2 YYNGEE. With V trimmed by 2 bases and J by 6 bases, 3 bases remained unmatched. Here the CDR3 DNA reads TGTGCCAGCAGCGTGACAGGGGGAAGCAATGAGCAGTTCTTC. This encodes CASSVTGGSNEQFF.

This chain connects TRBV19 to TRBJ1-4; the D gene is possibly TRBD1 (6 bases). Germline CDR1 and CDR2: LNHDA and SQIVND (reference sequence). The CDR3 spans 15 residues. Trimming removed 4 bases from V and 2 bases from J, with 11 bases in between. CDR3 DNA: TGTGCCAGTAGTACAGGGGCAGGGACTAATGAAAAACTGTTTTTT. Protein sequence: CASSTGAGTNEKLFF.

This clone was seen only once. The chain links TRBV4-1 to TRBJ1-4; TRBD1 agrees at 7 bases. CDR3 length equals 17 residues. In germline, CDR1 is MGHRA, CDR2 YSYEKL. V lost 2 bases, J lost 0 bases, and 6 bases stayed unmatched. The DNA for the CDR3 is TGCGCCAGCAGCCAAACCGGGACAGTTGCAACTAATGAAAAACTGTTTTTT. Protein sequence: CASSQTGTVATNEKLFF.

With regard to this clone: Other nucleotide sequences from this sample produce the same CDR3. This chain joins TRBV6-5 and TRBJ2-2; tentative D call: TRBD2 (5 bases). Germline-derived CDR1 and CDR2 are MNHEY and SVGAGI. This CDR3 has 13 amino acids. V lost 8 bases to trimming and J lost 5 bases, with 12 bases between them. CDR3 DNA sequence: TGTGCCAGCTCGTATACGGGGACCGGGGAGCTGTTTTTT. Its translation: CASSYTGTGELFF.

V and J are TRBV6-5 and TRBJ1-3; D gene unclear. V gave up 0 bases and J gave up 9 bases, with 15 bases separating them. The CDR3 runs to 15 residues. Germline CDR1 is MNHEY and CDR2 is SVGAGI. DNA for the CDR3: TGTGCCAGCAGTTACTCGAGGGCCGGGGTTGCCACCATATATTTT. This encodes CASSYSRAGVATIYF.

This sequence joins TRBV6-1 and TRBJ1-2; 8 nucleotides line up with TRBD1. The CDR3 has 12 residues. Germline loops: CDR1 MNHNS, CDR2 SASEGT. J was trimmed by 9 bases and V by 3 bases; bases with no gene match: 3. For the CDR3, the DNA is TGTGCCAGCAGTGAGACAGGGGCAAGCTACACCTTC. It translates to CASSETGASYTF.

The V call is TRBV7-9, the J call TRBJ1-1; D unresolved. The CDR3 totals 14 residues. The germline gives CDR1 SEHNR, CDR2 FQNEAQ (reference sequence). The V end was cut by 5 bases, the J end by 4 bases, with 14 bases between. The CDR3 nucleotides read TGTGCCAGCAGCGCTACCGGTTCCGCCACTGAAGCTTTCTTT. It is translated as CASSATGSATEAFF.

The rearrangement links TRBV2 to TRBJ2-7; 8 nucleotides agree with TRBD1. In germline, CDR1 is SNHLY, CDR2 FYNNEI. This CDR3 has 13 residues. J gave up 2 bases and V 6 bases, and 3 bases lay outside the gene matches. CDR3 protein: CASSTDRAYEQYV. The DNA for the CDR3 is TGTGCCAGCAGCACGGACAGGGCCTACGAGCAGTACGTC.

The rearrangement joins TRBV27 to TRBJ2-2; D is uncertain. The germline V gene encodes CDR1 MNHEY and CDR2 SMNVEV (reference sequence). The V end was cut by 3 bases, the J end by 1 base, with 15 bases between. The CDR3 sequence is 17 residues long. CDR3 DNA sequence: TGTGCCAGCAGTTTCCAGGTGTCATCCAGGAACACCGGGGAGCTGTTTTTT. Its translation: CASSFQVSSRNTGELFF.

The CDR3, as DNA: TGTGCCAGCAGTTTTTACAGCAACTCCTACAATGAGCAGTTCTTC. It specifies CASSFYSNSYNEQFF. This rearrangement joins TRBV28 to TRBJ2-1; no definite D call. Germline loops: CDR1 MDHEN, CDR2 SYDVKM. Deletions cut 3 bases from V and 0 bases from J, with 9 bases between. The CDR3 has 15 residues.

This chain joins TRBV28 and TRBJ1-6; D unresolved. V dropped 2 bases and J dropped 6 bases, with 8 bases sitting between them. In germline, CDR1 is MDHEN, CDR2 SYDVKM. This CDR3 region has 14 residues. The CDR3 DNA reads TGTGCCAGCAGTTTACCCACACCTAATTCACCCCTCCACTTT. Protein: CASSLPTPNSPLHF.

The rearrangement links TRBV30 to TRBJ1-4; 7 positions match TRBD1. From germline, CDR1 is GTSNPN and CDR2 SVGIG (reference sequence). With 3 bases clipped from V and 5 bases from J, the junction kept 3 bases outside the gene matches. This CDR3 contains 13 residues. CDR3 sequence (DNA): TGTGCCTGGAGCACAGGGGTGAATGAAAAACTGTTTTTT. Protein product: CAWSTGVNEKLFF.

This chain links TRBV18 with TRBJ2-7; 9 positions match TRBD1. With V trimmed by 4 bases and J by 2 bases, 6 bases remained unmatched. The CDR3 runs 15 residues. Germline V gives CDR1 KGHSH, CDR2 LQKENI. Written as DNA, the CDR3 is TGTGCCAGCTCACAGGCGGGACAGGGACCCTACGAGCAGTACTTC. This codes for CASSQAGQGPYEQYF.

The rearrangement joins TRBV6-5 to TRBJ2-1, with 7 bases fitting TRBD2. Germline assignment: CDR1 MNHEY and CDR2 SVGAGI. V was pared by 4 bases and J by 3 bases, with 6 bases of the junction left unmatched. This CDR3 is 15 amino acids long. The CDR3 here is CASSSSGDNYNEQFF. CDR3 nucleotide sequence: TGTGCCAGCAGTTCGAGCGGGGATAACTACAATGAGCAGTTCTTC.

The chain uses TRBV10-2 and TRBJ1-2; 7 nucleotides align to TRBD1. In germline, CDR1 is WSHSY, CDR2 SAAADI. CDR3 size: 15 residues. V gave up 2 bases and J gave up 8 bases; unmatched junction bases: 11. CDR3: CASSEQGGPFQGYTF. CDR3 coding DNA: TGCGCCAGCAGTGAGCAGGGGGGCCCGTTTCAGGGCTACACCTTC.

The count of this clone is one. The CDR3 loop is CASSLGQDNSYEQYF. The CDR3, as DNA: TGCGCCAGCAGCTTAGGACAGGACAACTCCTACGAGCAGTACTTC. The gene calls are TRBV5-1 and TRBJ2-7; 7 bases align to TRBD1. The V segment lost 2 bases and the J segment 0 bases; nucleotides outside the gene matches: 5. Germline values: CDR1 SGHRS, CDR2 YFSETQ. The CDR3 extends over 15 amino acids.

The gene calls are TRBV6-4 and TRBJ2-3; 8 nucleotides align to TRBD2. Germline assignment: CDR1 MRHNA and CDR2 SNTAGT. V lost 0 bases to trimming and J lost 4 bases; unmatched junction nucleotides: 3. There are 15 residues in the CDR3. DNA for the CDR3: TGTGCCAGCAGTGACTCGACGGGGGGGCCAGATACGCAGTATTTT. This encodes CASSDSTGGPDTQYF.

This chain joins TRBV27 and TRBJ1-5; TRBD1 might be the D (6 bases). The CDR3 has 14 residues. Germline V gene data show CDR1 as MNHEY and CDR2 as SMNVEV (reference sequence). Trimming took 3 bases from V and 5 from J, leaving 11 bases between them. The CDR3 loop is CASSFNGGDQPQHF. CDR3 coding DNA: TGTGCCAGCAGTTTTAATGGGGGCGATCAGCCCCAGCATTTT.

The J gene is TRBJ1-2, the V gene TRBV9; 8 nucleotides agree with TRBD1. Losses at the gene ends were 3 bases for V and 0 bases for J; bases not matched to a gene: 7. Germline V gene data show CDR1 as SGDLS and CDR2 as YYNGEE. The CDR3 has 16 residues. The CDR3 is CASSAIDRGPNYGYTF. Written as DNA, the CDR3 is TGTGCCAGCAGCGCCATTGACAGGGGCCCTAACTATGGCTACACCTTC.

The chain recombines TRBV10-1 with TRBJ2-7; D is possibly TRBD2 (5 bases). Germline CDR1 WNHNN, CDR2 SYGVQD (reference sequence). The CDR3 contains 14 residues. The ends were cut back, 4 bases at V and 1 base at J, with 11 bases in the middle. The CDR3 sequence is CASSVSRDSYEQYF. The CDR3 DNA is TGCGCCAGCAGTGTGTCGAGGGATTCCTACGAGCAGTACTTC.

V is TRBV6-1 and J is TRBJ1-5; D might be TRBD1 (6 bases). Trimming shortened V by 5 bases and J by 5 bases, and 13 bases separated the two germline ends. CDR1 is MNHNS, CDR2 SASEGT, per germline. This CDR3 is built from 14 residues. CDR3 bases: TGTGCCAGCAGTCACCGGGACAAATATCAGCCCCAGCATTTT. Translated: CASSHRDKYQPQHF.

The genes are TRBV5-1 and TRBJ2-5, with TRBD2 matching 14 bases. The V gene's germline CDR1 is SGHRS and CDR2 YFSETQ. The ends lost 4 bases at V and 3 bases at J; junction bases unmatched: 8. This CDR3 region has 17 residues. The CDR3: CASSPRLGLAGEETQYF. In DNA, the CDR3 is TGCGCCAGCAGCCCCCGCTTGGGACTAGCGGGGGAAGAGACCCAGTACTTC. Filled out from reference TRBV5-1 and TRBJ2-5, the complete variable domain reads KAGVTQTPRYLIKTRGQQVTLSCSPISGHRSVSWYQQTPGQGLQFLFEYFSETQRNKGNFPGRFSGRQFSNSRSEMNVSTLELGDSALYLCASSPRLGLAGEETQYFGPGTRLLVL.

This chain links TRBV5-1 with TRBJ1-2; D gene ambiguous. This CDR3 is 14 amino acids long. Germline CDR1 is SGHRS and CDR2 is YFSETQ. V lost 1 base and J lost 4, with 11 bases in between. Here the CDR3 DNA reads TGCGCCAGCAGCTTGAACGGGGAGAGCTATGGCTACACCTTC. It is translated as CASSLNGESYGYTF. The complete variable domain, with remaining parts taken from reference TRBV5-1 and TRBJ1-2, reads KAGVTQTPRYLIKTRGQQVTLSCSPISGHRSVSWYQQTPGQGLQFLFEYFSETQRNKGNFPGRFSGRQFSNSRSEMNVSTLELGDSALYLCASSLNGESYGYTFGSGTRLTVV.

This chain joins TRBV6-5 and TRBJ1-1; no reliable D call. With 8 bases removed from V and 1 base from J, the gap between germline ends came to 8 bases. Germline loops: CDR1 MNHEY, CDR2 SVGAGI. CDR3 size: 12 residues. In DNA form, the CDR3 reads TGTGCCAGCGGACTAACGAACACTGAAGCTTTCTTT. Residues: CASGLTNTEAFF.

This clone was seen a handful of times. Different DNA sequences within this sample yield the same CDR3. The chain has TRBV18 and TRBJ1-1; D is uncertain. This CDR3 has 13 residues. V lost 3 bases and J lost 5, with 10 bases in between. Germline V gene data show CDR1 as KGHSH and CDR2 as LQKENI. The CDR3 sequence is CASSPLGGTEAFF. CDR3 DNA: TGTGCCAGCTCACCTTTGGGAGGGACTGAAGCTTTCTTT.

The chain couples TRBV18 to TRBJ2-1; TRBD1 matches at 9 bases. The germline CDR1 and CDR2 sequences are KGHSH and LQKENI. V gave up 5 bases and J gave up 7 bases; unmatched junction bases: 9. The CDR3 runs 15 residues. The CDR3 reads CASSLPGQGVNEQFF. The CDR3 DNA is TGTGCCAGCTCATTACCGGGACAGGGAGTGAATGAGCAGTTCTTC.